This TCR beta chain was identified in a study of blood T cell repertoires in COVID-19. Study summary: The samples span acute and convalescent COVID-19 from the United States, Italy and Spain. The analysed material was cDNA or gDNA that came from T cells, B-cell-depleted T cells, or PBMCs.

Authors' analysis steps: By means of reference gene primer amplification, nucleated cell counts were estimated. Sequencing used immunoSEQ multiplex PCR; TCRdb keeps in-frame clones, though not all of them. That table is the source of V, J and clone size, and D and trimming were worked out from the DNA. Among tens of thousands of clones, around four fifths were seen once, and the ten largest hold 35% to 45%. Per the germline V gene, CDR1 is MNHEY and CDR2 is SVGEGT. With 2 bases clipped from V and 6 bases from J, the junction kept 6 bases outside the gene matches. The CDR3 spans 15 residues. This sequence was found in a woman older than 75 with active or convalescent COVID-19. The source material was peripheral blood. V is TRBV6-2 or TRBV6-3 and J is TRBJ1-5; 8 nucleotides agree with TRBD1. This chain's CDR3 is CASSYTGQGGQPQHF. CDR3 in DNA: TGTGCCAGCAGTTACACCGGACAGGGAGGTCAGCCCCAGCATTTT.